These T cell receptor beta chains were read from a single sample in a study of blood T cell repertoires in COVID-19. The data were produced by immunoSEQ multiplex PCR, yet TCRdb's version contains in-frame clones alone and is incomplete. The sample lists 310,000 or so clones; 87% were seen once. The sequencing sample was made of PBMCs or T cells enriched from blood (not recorded which). The origin of the receptors is a woman younger than 45 who had recovered from COVID-19. Each CDR3 is given with its conserved first and last residue. D genes are given only for firm matches. The size entry is marked missing in some rows and otherwise reads once, few, many or a size class.

- | TRBJ1-2 | - | TRBV30 | TGTGCCTGGAGGCCAGGTATCTATGGCTACACCTTC | CAWRPGIYGYTF
- | TRBJ1-6 | - | TRBV7-2 | TGTGCCAGCAGCGTAACAGGCTATAATTCACCCCTCCACTTT | CASSVTGYNSPLHF
once | TRBJ1-1 | TRBD1 | TRBV27 | TGTGCCAGCAGAGCGGACAGGGTTGTCACTGAAGCTTTCTTT | CASRADRVVTEAFF
- | TRBJ1-5 | - | TRBV5-8 | TGTGCCAGCAGCTTGGGCGGGGGGCCGGGCAATCAGCCCCAGCATTTT | CASSLGGGPGNQPQHF
once | TRBJ1-1 | - | TRBV5-1 | TGCGCCAGCAGTACAGGGAAAAACACTGAAGCTTTCTTT | CASSTGKNTEAFF
- | TRBJ2-1 | TRBD2 | TRBV14 | TGTGCCAGCAGCGCTGCCTGGGTAGCGGGGGGGCGAGAGCAGTTCTTC | CASSAAWVAGGREQFF
- | TRBJ1-5 | TRBD1 | TRBV19 | TGTGCCAGTAGTCAAACCGGAGGGGGCCAGCCCCAGCATTTT | CASSQTGGGQPQHF
- | TRBJ1-5 | - | TRBV19 | TGTGCCAGTAGTAACGGGGGAGGTAGCAATCAGCCCCAGCATTTT | CASSNGGGSNQPQHF
- | TRBJ1-6 | TRBD1 | TRBV30 | TGTGCCTGGAGTCCTCTCGGGGACAGATCCCCGGACTCACCCCTCCACTTT | CAWSPLGDRSPDSPLHF
- | TRBJ1-5 | TRBD1 | TRBV16 | TGTGCCAGCAGCCAATCGGGAAGGGGGCAGAATCAGCCCCAGCATTTT | CASSQSGRGQNQPQHF
- | TRBJ1-3 | - | TRBV12-3/TRBV12-4 | TGTGCCAGCATCTCAAGAGGGAACACCATATATTTT | CASISRGNTIYF
- | TRBJ1-2 | - | TRBV5-4 | TGTGCCAGCAGCTTGGCTCTAGCGCCCTATGGCTACACCTTC | CASSLALAPYGYTF
- | TRBJ2-4 | TRBD2 | TRBV7-8 | TGTGCCAGCAGCTTAGGGCGGGGGGTAAACATTCAGTACTTC | CASSLGRGVNIQYF
- | TRBJ1-5 | TRBD1 | TRBV5-8 | TGTGCCAGCAGCCCGACAGGGGGTGGGAATCAGCCCCAGCATTTT | CASSPTGGGNQPQHF
- | TRBJ2-3 | TRBD2 | TRBV7-9 | TGTGCCAGCAGCGCAATGGTTAGCGGGATAACTACGCAGTATTTT | CASSAMVSGITTQYF
- | TRBJ1-6 | TRBD1 | TRBV7-9 | TGTGCCAGCAGCTACCCCAGGGGGGATTCACCCCTCCACTTT | CASSYPRGDSPLHF
- | TRBJ2-5 | - | TRBV7-2 | TGTGCCAGCAGCTTAGCCAGGCAAGAGACCCAGTACTTC | CASSLARQETQYF
- | TRBJ1-2 | - | TRBV7-2 | TGTGCCAGCAGCTTAGGATTTATGGAAATTCGAGGGTATGGCTACACCTTC | CASSLGFMEIRGYGYTF
- | TRBJ2-5 | - | TRBV14 | TGTGCCAGCAGTCGGCGTTCCGGGACTCTTGGGGAGACCCAGTACTTC | CASSRRSGTLGETQYF
- | TRBJ1-1 | - | TRBV3-1/TRBV3-2 | TGTGCCAGCAGCCAAGATTCCAGTAACACTGAAGCTTTCTTT | CASSQDSSNTEAFF
- | TRBJ1-1 | - | TRBV6-5 | TGTGCCAGCAGTTACTCGATCGGCATTTGGGGAGGTGAAGCTTTCTTT | CASSYSIGIWGGEAFF
- | TRBJ1-1 | - | TRBV5-1 | TGCGCCAGCAGCCTAATACAGGGTAGGGGCACTGAAGCTTTCTTT | CASSLIQGRGTEAFF
- | TRBJ1-2 | TRBD1 | TRBV4-2 | TGTGCCAGCAGCCAAACCCCCCCGGGACAGGGGTCTTATTATGGCTACACCTTC | CASSQTPPGQGSYYGYTF
- | TRBJ1-2 | TRBD1 | TRBV5-1 | TGCGCCAGCAGCGCCGGACAGGGGGGTGGCTATGGCTACACCTTC | CASSAGQGGGYGYTF
once | TRBJ2-3 | - | TRBV9 | TGTGCCAGCAGCACCCCCCGGACAGCCACTATCACAGATACGCAGTATTTT | CASSTPRTATITDTQYF
- | TRBJ1-3 | - | TRBV10-2 | TGCGCCAGCAGTGAGTCAGCGGGAAAGGCTGGAAACACCATATATTTT | CASSESAGKAGNTIYF